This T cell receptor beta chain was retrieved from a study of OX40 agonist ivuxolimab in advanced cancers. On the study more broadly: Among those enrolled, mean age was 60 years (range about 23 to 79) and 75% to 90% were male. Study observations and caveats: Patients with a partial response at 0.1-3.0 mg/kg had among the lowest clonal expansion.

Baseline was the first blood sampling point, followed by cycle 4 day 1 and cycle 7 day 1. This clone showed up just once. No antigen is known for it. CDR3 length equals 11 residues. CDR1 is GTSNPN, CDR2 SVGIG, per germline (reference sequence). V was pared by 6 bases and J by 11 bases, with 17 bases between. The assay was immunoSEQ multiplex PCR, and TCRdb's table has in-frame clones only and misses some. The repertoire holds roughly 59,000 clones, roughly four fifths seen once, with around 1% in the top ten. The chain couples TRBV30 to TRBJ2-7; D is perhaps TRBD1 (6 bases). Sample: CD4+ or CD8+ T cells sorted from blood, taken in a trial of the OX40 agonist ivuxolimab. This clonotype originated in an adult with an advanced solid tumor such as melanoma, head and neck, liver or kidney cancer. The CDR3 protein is CACEGVLREYF. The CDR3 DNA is TGTGCCTGTGAGGGGGTTTTAAGAGAGTACTTC.